The rows below give T cell receptor beta chains drawn from one sample of a study of early T cells in non-severe SARS-CoV-2 infection. TCRdb reprocessed the 5' RACE reads via MiXCR and lists one record per CDR3 protein. Of around 57,000 distinct CDR3 sequences in the sample, approximately 6.7% were seen once. The sample comprised whole blood. The receptors originated from an adult who was a healthcare worker with PCR-confirmed SARS-CoV-2 infection or an uninfected control (not recorded which). CDR3s include the opening cysteine and the closing phenylalanine or tryptophan. D genes are given only for firm matches. Size is stated for part of the rows, as once, few or many counts, or as a class when the clone is expanded.

v_call,d_call,clone_size,j_call,cdr3_aa,cdr3_nt
TRBV7-8,.,.,TRBJ1-1,CASSHIRGQGVPEAFF,TGTGCCAGCAGCCACATCCGGGGGCAGGGAGTCCCTGAAGCTTTCTTT
TRBV20-1,.,few,TRBJ2-1,CSAKYTGNEQFF,TGCAGTGCTAAATACACAGGGAATGAGCAGTTCTTC
TRBV3-1,.,few,TRBJ2-7,CASSQDHMAYEQYF,TGTGCCAGCAGCCAAGACCACATGGCCTACGAGCAGTACTTC
TRBV6-5,.,many,TRBJ2-3,CASRGTEGDTQYF,TGTGCCAGCAGAGGGACCGAGGGAGATACGCAGTATTTT
TRBV6-2/TRBV6-3,.,many,TRBJ2-1,CASSYSDYNEQFF,TGTGCCAGCAGTTACTCGGACTACAATGAGCAGTTCTTC
TRBV2,TRBD1,many,TRBJ1-5,CASSEALQGAGQPQHF,TGTGCCAGCAGTGAAGCGCTTCAGGGGGCCGGTCAGCCCCAGCATTTT
TRBV6-5,.,many,TRBJ1-1,CASSRQGRRRDTEAFF,TGTGCCAGCAGTAGGCAGGGACGGCGGCGGGACACTGAAGCTTTCTTT
TRBV18,.,.,TRBJ1-5,CASSPGTGNQPQHF,TGTGCCAGCTCCCCCGGCACGGGGAATCAGCCCCAGCATTTT
TRBV5-5,.,many,TRBJ1-2,CASSLVALYYGYTF,TGTGCCAGCAGCTTGGTGGCACTCTACTATGGCTACACCTTC
TRBV20-1,TRBD1,.,TRBJ2-4,CSAREGTGDRRNIQYF,TGCAGTGCTAGAGAGGGGACAGGGGATCGGAGGAACATTCAGTACTTC
TRBV6-5,TRBD1,many,TRBJ1-2,CASNRLAGTGMLANYGYTF,TGTGCCAGCAATCGTCTGGCCGGGACAGGGATGCTTGCTAACTATGGCTACACCTTC
TRBV12-3/TRBV12-4,TRBD1,many,TRBJ2-7,CASSWTGGNGGQYF,TGTGCCAGCAGTTGGACAGGGGGCAACGGAGGGCAGTACTTC
TRBV11-2,.,.,TRBJ2-1,CASSLGRAWNEQFF,TGTGCCAGCAGCTTAGGTAGAGCCTGGAATGAGCAGTTCTTC
TRBV5-5,.,many,TRBJ2-1,CASSLTPLLVNEQFF,TGTGCCAGCAGCTTAACACCGTTACTAGTTAATGAGCAGTTCTTC
TRBV23-1,.,many,TRBJ2-3,CASSQFTFRPSRDRQSTDTQYF,TGCGCCAGCAGTCAATTCACCTTTAGGCCATCTCGAGACAGGCAAAGCACAGATACGCAGTATTTT
TRBV29-1,.,many,TRBJ2-7,CSASPGPPYEQYF,TGCAGCGCCTCTCCCGGACCCCCCTACGAGCAGTACTTC
TRBV5-6,.,many,TRBJ2-2,CASSQSDRINTGELFF,TGTGCCAGCAGCCAGTCCGACAGGATTAACACCGGGGAGCTGTTTTTT
TRBV24-1,.,many,TRBJ2-5,CATSDFMETQYF,TGTGCCACCAGTGATTTTATGGAGACCCAGTACTTC
TRBV4-3,.,many,TRBJ2-7,CASSLERNYEQYF,TGCGCCAGCAGCCTAGAACGCAACTACGAGCAGTACTTC
TRBV15,.,many,TRBJ1-4,CATSRDWILQGWEKLFF,TGTGCCACCAGCAGAGATTGGATATTACAGGGCTGGGAAAAACTGTTTTTT
TRBV7-9,.,many,TRBJ2-7,CASSLDLEGLNF,TGTGCCAGCAGCTTAGACCTCGAGGGGCTTAACTTC
TRBV6-1,.,many,TRBJ2-1,CASIQEYEQFF,TGTGCCAGCATCCAAGAGTATGAGCAGTTCTTC
TRBV12-3/TRBV12-4,.,few,TRBJ2-7,CASSKDGSSYEQYF,TGTGCCAGCAGCAAAGACGGGAGCTCCTACGAGCAGTACTTC
TRBV19,.,many,TRBJ1-5,CASRDSNQPQHF,TGTGCCAGCAGAGATAGCAATCAGCCCCAGCATTTT
TRBV21-1,.,many,TRBJ2-1,CASSKIQNICDRHRQFF,TGTGCCAGCAGCAAAATTCAAAATATTTGCGACAGGCATAGGCAGTTCTTC
TRBV14,.,many,TRBJ2-7,CASSQGIGGLSYEQYF,TGTGCCAGCAGCCAAGGGATCGGGGGCCTATCCTACGAGCAGTACTTC
TRBV19,TRBD2,many,TRBJ2-1,CASAGGRSYNEQFF,TGTGCCAGTGCGGGGGGGAGGTCTTACAATGAGCAGTTCTTC
TRBV6-5,.,.,TRBJ2-1,CASSYSYGRNEQFF,TGTGCCAGCAGTTACTCGTATGGTCGTAATGAGCAGTTCTTC
TRBV18,.,many,TRBJ1-1,CASSPSRDTEAFF,TGTGCCAGCTCACCAAGCAGAGACACTGAAGCTTTCTTT
TRBV11-3,.,many,TRBJ1-1,CASSLGRRNTEAFF,TGTGCCAGCAGCTTAGGGCGCAGGAACACTGAAGCTTTCTTT
TRBV18,.,few,TRBJ1-1,CASSLVRRQEGPGAFF,TGTGCCAGCTCACTAGTACGGCGGCAGGAGGGCCCAGGGGCTTTCTTT
TRBV27,.,many,TRBJ2-7,CASSLSGYEQYF,TGTGCCAGCAGTTTATCGGGGTACGAGCAGTACTTC
TRBV5-5,TRBD1,many,TRBJ2-7,CASSTRDRPPEQYF,TGTGCCAGCAGCACCCGGGACAGGCCCCCGGAGCAGTACTTC
TRBV20-1,.,.,TRBJ1-4,CSALPTGPFNEKLFF,TGCAGTGCCTTACCCACAGGGCCCTTTAATGAAAAACTGTTTTTT
TRBV11-2,TRBD2,many,TRBJ2-3,CASRQTSGDTQYF,TGTGCCAGCAGACAAACTAGCGGCGATACGCAGTATTTT